Listed below are T cell receptor beta chains from one sample, sequenced in a study of blood T cells in healthy people across ages. MiXCR was run by TCRdb on the 5' RACE reads, yielding one entry per CDR3 protein. The sample yields about 670,000 distinct CDR3 sequences, around 38% seen once. Sequenced input: blood. Receptor source: a man aged 80 or over in good health. The CDR3 runs from the conserved cysteine through the conserved F or W. D genes are given only for firm matches. Size is omitted from some rows. Given values are once, few, many or a class for expanded clones.

>TRBJ2-7|TRBV20-1|NA|NA
CSARDRVGNYYEQYF
TGCAGTGCTAGAGATCGGGTAGGAAACTACTACGAGCAGTACTTC
>TRBJ1-1|TRBV29-1|NA|TRBD1
CSAHLTGLGEAFF
TGCAGCGCCCACCTGACAGGGTTAGGTGAAGCTTTCTTT
>TRBJ1-6|TRBV28|few|TRBD1
CASSLRGQGRGNSPLHF
TGTGCCAGCAGTTTAAGAGGACAGGGAAGAGGGAATTCACCCCTCCACTTT
>TRBJ1-1|TRBV30|NA|NA
CAWSTAGRDTEAFF
TGTGCCTGGAGTACCGCGGGACGGGACACTGAAGCTTTCTTT
>TRBJ2-7|TRBV7-2|NA|NA
CASSHLEGYNEQYF
TGTGCCAGCAGCCATCTGGAGGGTTACAATGAGCAGTACTTC
>TRBJ2-1|TRBV20-1|NA|TRBD2
CSAPTPGGYETQFF
TGCAGTGCTCCTACTCCGGGGGGTTATGAGACCCAGTTCTTC
>TRBJ1-4|TRBV3-1|few|NA
CASSQDLSGANEKLFF
TGTGCCAGCAGCCAAGATCTCTCAGGAGCGAATGAAAAACTGTTTTTT
>TRBJ2-5|TRBV15|few|NA
CATSLGRLELAQYF
TGTGCCACCAGCCTCGGTAGGCTTGAATTGGCCCAGTACTTC
>TRBJ2-3|TRBV7-2|many|TRBD2
CASSPGLAITDTQYF
TGTGCCAGCAGCCCCGGACTAGCGATCACAGATACGCAGTATTTT
>TRBJ2-5|TRBV2|few|TRBD2
CASSAASGDQETQYF
TGTGCCAGCAGTGCCGCTAGCGGGGACCAAGAGACCCAGTACTTC
>TRBJ2-7|TRBV24-1|NA|TRBD1
CATSPGDRGSYEQYF
TGTGCCACCAGTCCCGGGGACAGGGGATCCTACGAGCAGTACTTC
>TRBJ2-2|TRBV10-1|NA|NA
CASSELRTGELFF
TGCGCCAGCAGTGAGTTGCGGACCGGGGAGCTGTTTTTT
>TRBJ2-5|TRBV5-1|NA|TRBD2
CASRLAGEETQYF
TGCGCCAGTCGACTAGCGGGAGAGGAGACCCAGTACTTC
>TRBJ1-5|TRBV4-3|NA|NA
CASSQDQSSQPQHF
TGCGCCAGCAGCCAAGACCAAAGTAGTCAGCCCCAGCATTTT
>TRBJ1-2|TRBV7-2|NA|NA
CASSPGLPDTYGYTF
TGTGCCAGCAGCCCGGGACTTCCAGACACGTATGGCTACACCTTC
>TRBJ1-1|TRBV11-1|NA|NA
CASSVGVSTEAFF
TGTGCCAGCAGCGTAGGGGTTTCCACTGAAGCTTTCTTT
>TRBJ2-1|TRBV11-3|NA|TRBD2
CASSFDGTRATYNEQFF
TGTGCCAGCAGCTTTGACGGGACTAGGGCGACCTACAATGAGCAGTTCTTC
>TRBJ1-2|TRBV5-1|few|NA
CASSSRGTSNYGYTF
TGCGCCAGCAGCTCACGAGGGACTTCTAACTATGGCTACACCTTC
>TRBJ2-2|TRBV7-2|NA|TRBD1
CASSLVRGFSNTGELFF
TGTGCCAGCAGCTTAGTCAGGGGGTTTTCGAACACCGGGGAGCTGTTTTTT
>TRBJ2-3|TRBV6-5|few|TRBD1
CASSYGGQGAVTQYF
TGTGCCAGCAGTTACGGGGGACAGGGGGCTGTTACGCAGTATTTT
>TRBJ2-7|TRBV10-3|NA|TRBD2
CAIKASGGVRKQYF
TGTGCCATCAAAGCTAGCGGAGGAGTCCGTAAGCAGTACTTC
>TRBJ1-6|TRBV2|once|TRBD1
CASGQGLSYNSPLHF
TGTGCCAGCGGACAGGGACTCTCCTATAATTCACCCCTCCACTTT
>TRBJ2-7|TRBV12-5|few|TRBD2
CASAATSDSYEQYF
TGTGCTAGTGCCGCGACTAGCGACTCCTACGAGCAGTACTTC
>TRBJ1-5|TRBV4-3|many|NA
CASSQDLGQPQHF
TGCGCCAGCAGCCAAGATCTAGGTCAGCCCCAGCATTTT
>TRBJ2-7|TRBV7-2|few|NA
CASSLERPVDEQYF
TGTGCCAGCAGCTTAGAACGGCCTGTGGACGAGCAGTACTTC
>TRBJ2-1|TRBV2|NA|NA
CASGRAGYNGQFF
TGTGCCAGCGGAAGGGCGGGTTACAATGGGCAGTTCTTC
>TRBJ2-6|TRBV20-1|few|NA
CSARQRPSGANVLTF
TGCAGTGCCCGACAGAGACCCTCTGGGGCCAACGTCCTGACTTTC
>TRBJ2-5|TRBV20-1|NA|NA
CSARRPQGLGETQYF
TGCAGTGCTAGGCGCCCCCAGGGGCTTGGGGAGACCCAGTACTTC
>TRBJ1-5|TRBV4-2|NA|NA
CASSQEGGQGNQPQHF
TGTGCCAGCAGCCAAGAGGGAGGGCAGGGAAATCAGCCCCAGCATTTT
>TRBJ1-5|TRBV20-1|NA|NA
CSAPTGTQNQPQHF
TGCAGTGCCCCGACCGGGACACAGAATCAGCCCCAGCATTTT
>TRBJ1-6|TRBV27|NA|TRBD1
CASSLLPGQGASPLHF
TGTGCCAGCAGTTTATTACCGGGACAGGGGGCGTCACCCCTCCACTTT
>TRBJ2-7|TRBV6-2/TRBV6-3|many|TRBD2
CASSIGRGLAEQYF
TGTGCCAGCAGTATCGGGAGGGGACTCGCCGAGCAGTACTTC
>TRBJ2-1|TRBV9|NA|TRBD2
CASSGTRLTSPYNEQFF
TGTGCCAGCAGCGGGACTAGGCTCACCTCCCCATACAATGAGCAGTTCTTC
>TRBJ2-1|TRBV10-2|few|NA
CASSESVRNSYNEQFF
TGCGCCAGCAGTGAAAGTGTGAGAAACTCCTACAATGAGCAGTTCTTC
>TRBJ1-5|TRBV7-2|few|NA
CASSLVGSNQPQHF
TGTGCCAGCAGCTTGGTGGGTAGCAATCAGCCCCAGCATTTT